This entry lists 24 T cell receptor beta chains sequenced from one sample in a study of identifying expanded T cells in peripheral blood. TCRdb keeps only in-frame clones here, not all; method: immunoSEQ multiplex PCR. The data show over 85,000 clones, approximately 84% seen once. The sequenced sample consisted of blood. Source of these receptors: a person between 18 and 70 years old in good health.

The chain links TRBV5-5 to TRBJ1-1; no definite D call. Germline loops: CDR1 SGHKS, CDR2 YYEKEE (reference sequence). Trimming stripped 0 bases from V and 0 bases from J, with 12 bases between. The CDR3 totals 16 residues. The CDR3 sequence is CASSLGAGLMNTEAFF. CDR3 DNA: TGTGCCAGCAGCTTGGGGGCAGGACTTATGAACACTGAAGCTTTCTTT.

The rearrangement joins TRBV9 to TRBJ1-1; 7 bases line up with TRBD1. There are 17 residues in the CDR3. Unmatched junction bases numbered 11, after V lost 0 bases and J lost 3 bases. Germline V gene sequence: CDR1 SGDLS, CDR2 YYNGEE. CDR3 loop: CASSVAEGGGGDTEAFF. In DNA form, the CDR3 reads TGTGCCAGCAGCGTAGCTGAAGGGGGCGGAGGGGACACTGAAGCTTTCTTT.

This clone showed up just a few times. The DNA for the CDR3 is TGTGCCAGCAGCCGCTTGATTCCTGAGGCGTACTATGGCTACACCTTC. It specifies CASSRLIPEAYYGYTF. This chain connects TRBV5-5 to TRBJ1-2; D remains ambiguous. Germline V gene lookup returns CDR1 SGHKS and CDR2 YYEKEE (reference sequence). V lost 4 bases to trimming and J lost 3 bases, with 19 bases between them. The CDR3 covers 16 residues.

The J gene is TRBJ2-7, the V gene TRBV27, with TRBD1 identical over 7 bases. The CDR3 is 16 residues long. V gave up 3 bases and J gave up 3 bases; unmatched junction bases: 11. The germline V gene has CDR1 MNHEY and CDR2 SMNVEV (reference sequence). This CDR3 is CASSFRSGTARYEQYF. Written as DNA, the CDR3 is TGTGCCAGCAGTTTTAGGTCCGGGACAGCACGCTACGAGCAGTACTTC.

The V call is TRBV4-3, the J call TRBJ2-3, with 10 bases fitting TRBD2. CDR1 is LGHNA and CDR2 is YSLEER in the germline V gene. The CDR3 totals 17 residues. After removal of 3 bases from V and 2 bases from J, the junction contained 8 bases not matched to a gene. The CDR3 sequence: CASSQFTSGAFTDTQYF. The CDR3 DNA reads TGCGCCAGCAGCCAGTTTACTAGCGGGGCTTTCACAGATACGCAGTATTTT.

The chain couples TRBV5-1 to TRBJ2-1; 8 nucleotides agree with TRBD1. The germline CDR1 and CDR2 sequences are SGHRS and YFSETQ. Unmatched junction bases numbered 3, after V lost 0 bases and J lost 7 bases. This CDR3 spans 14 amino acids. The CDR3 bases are TGCGCCAGCAGCTTGGGGACAGGGACGAATGAGCAGTTCTTC. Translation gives CASSLGTGTNEQFF.

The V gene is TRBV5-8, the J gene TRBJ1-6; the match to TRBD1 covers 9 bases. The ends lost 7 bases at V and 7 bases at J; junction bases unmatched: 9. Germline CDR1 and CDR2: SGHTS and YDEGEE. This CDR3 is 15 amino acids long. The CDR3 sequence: CASGYTGGRNSPLHF. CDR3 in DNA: TGTGCCAGCGGTTATACAGGGGGCAGGAATTCACCCCTCCACTTT.

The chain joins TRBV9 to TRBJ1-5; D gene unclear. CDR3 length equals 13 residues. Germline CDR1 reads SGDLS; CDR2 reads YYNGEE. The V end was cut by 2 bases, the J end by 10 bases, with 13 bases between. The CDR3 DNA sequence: TGTGCCAGCAGCGTCGCCCCATCATCTCCCCAGCATTTT. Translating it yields CASSVAPSSPQHF.

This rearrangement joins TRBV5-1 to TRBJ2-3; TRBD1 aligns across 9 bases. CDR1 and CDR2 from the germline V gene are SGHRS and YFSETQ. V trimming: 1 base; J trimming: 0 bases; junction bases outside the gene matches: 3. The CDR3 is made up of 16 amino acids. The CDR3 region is CASSLWTGASTDTQYF. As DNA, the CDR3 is TGCGCCAGCAGCTTGTGGACAGGGGCTAGCACAGATACGCAGTATTTT.

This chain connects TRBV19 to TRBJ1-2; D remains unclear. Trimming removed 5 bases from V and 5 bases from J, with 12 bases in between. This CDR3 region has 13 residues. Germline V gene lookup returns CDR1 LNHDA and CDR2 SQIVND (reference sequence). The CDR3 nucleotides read TGTGCCAGTAGTTTCGGCAGTTTATATGGCTACACCTTC. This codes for CASSFGSLYGYTF.

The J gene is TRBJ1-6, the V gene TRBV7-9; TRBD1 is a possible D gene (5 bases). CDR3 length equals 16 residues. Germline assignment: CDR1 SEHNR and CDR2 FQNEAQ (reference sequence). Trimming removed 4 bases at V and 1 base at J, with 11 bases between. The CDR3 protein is CASSYLGESYNSPLHF. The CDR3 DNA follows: TGTGCCAGCAGCTACCTAGGGGAGTCCTATAATTCACCCCTCCACTTT.

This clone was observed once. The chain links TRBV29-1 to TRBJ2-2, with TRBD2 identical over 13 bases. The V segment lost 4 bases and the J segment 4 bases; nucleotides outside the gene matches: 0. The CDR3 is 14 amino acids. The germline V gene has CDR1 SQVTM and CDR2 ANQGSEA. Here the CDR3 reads CSVGTSGSTGELFF. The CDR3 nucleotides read TGCAGCGTTGGGACTAGCGGGAGCACCGGGGAGCTGTTTTTT.

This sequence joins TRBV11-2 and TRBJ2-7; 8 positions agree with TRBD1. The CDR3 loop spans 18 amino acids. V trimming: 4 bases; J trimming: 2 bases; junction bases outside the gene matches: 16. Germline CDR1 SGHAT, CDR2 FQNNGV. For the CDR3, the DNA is TGTGCCAGCAGCTCGCCTTGGAGCAGGGGGCCGGGGGCCTACGAGCAGTACTTC. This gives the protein CASSSPWSRGPGAYEQYF. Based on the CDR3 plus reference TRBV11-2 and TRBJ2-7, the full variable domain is EAGVAQSPRYKIIEKRQSVAFWCNPISGHATLYWYQQILGQGPKLLIQFQNNGVVDDSQLPKDRFSAERLKGVDSTLKIQPAKLEDSAVYLCASSSPWSRGPGAYEQYFGPGTRLTVT.

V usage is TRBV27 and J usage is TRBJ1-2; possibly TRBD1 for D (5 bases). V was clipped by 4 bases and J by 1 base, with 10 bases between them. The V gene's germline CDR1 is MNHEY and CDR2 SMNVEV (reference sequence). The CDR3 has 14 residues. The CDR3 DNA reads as TGTGCCAGCAGTTCAGGGAGGAATAACTATGGCTACACCTTC. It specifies CASSSGRNNYGYTF.

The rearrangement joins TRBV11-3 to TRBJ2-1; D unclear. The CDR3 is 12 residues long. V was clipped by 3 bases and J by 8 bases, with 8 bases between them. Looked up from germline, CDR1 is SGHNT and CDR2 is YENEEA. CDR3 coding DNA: TGTGCCAGCAGCTTCATAGCTGATGAGCAGTTCTTC. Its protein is CASSFIADEQFF.

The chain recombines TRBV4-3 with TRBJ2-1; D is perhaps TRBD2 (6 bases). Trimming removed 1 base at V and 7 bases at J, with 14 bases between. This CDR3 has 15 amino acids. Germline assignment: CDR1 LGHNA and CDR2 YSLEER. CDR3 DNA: TGCGCCAGCAGCCAAGCAATCGGAGGGTATAATGAGCAGTTCTTC. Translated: CASSQAIGGYNEQFF.

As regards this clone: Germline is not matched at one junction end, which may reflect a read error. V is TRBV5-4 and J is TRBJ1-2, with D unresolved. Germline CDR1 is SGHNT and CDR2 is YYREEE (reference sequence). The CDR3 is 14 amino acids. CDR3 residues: CASSPTSDYYGYTF. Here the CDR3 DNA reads TGCGCCAGCAGCCCCACCTCAGATTACTATGGCTACACCTTC.

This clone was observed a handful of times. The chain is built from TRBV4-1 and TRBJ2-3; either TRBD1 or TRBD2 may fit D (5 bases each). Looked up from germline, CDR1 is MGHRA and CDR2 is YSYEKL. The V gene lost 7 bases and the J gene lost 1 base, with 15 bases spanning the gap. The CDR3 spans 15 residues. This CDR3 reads CASNVFGGRTDTQYF. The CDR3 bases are TGCGCCAGCAACGTGTTTGGGGGACGCACAGATACGCAGTATTTT.

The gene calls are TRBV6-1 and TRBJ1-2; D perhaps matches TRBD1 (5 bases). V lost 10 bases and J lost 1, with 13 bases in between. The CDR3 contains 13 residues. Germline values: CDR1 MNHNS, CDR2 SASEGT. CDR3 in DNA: TGTGCCACCGGGGCCCTGGGTAACTATGGCTACACCTTC. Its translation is CATGALGNYGYTF.

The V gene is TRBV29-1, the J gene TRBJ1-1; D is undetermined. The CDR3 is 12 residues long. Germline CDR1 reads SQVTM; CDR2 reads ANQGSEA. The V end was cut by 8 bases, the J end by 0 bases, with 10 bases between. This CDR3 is CSSGVLNTEAFF. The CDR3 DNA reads TGCAGCTCTGGAGTGCTGAACACTGAAGCTTTCTTT.

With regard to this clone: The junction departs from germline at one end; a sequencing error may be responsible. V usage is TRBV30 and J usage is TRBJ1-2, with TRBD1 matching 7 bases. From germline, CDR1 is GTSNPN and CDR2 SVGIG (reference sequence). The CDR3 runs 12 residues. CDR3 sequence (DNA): TGTGCCTGGAGTTTTGGGGACAGTGGCTGCACCTTC. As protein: CAWSFGDSGCTF. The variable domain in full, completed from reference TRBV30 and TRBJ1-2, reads SQTIHQWPATLVQPVGSPLSLECTVEGTSNPNLYWYRQAAGRGLQLLFYSVGIGQISSEVPQNLSASRPQDRQFILSSKKLLLSDSGFYLCAWSFGDSGCTFGSGTRLTVV.

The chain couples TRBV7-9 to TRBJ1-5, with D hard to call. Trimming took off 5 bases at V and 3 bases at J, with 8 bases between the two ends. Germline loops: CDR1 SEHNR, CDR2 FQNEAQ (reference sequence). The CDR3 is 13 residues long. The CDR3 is CASSPQDNQPQHF. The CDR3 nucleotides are TGTGCCAGCAGCCCCCAGGACAATCAGCCCCAGCATTTT.

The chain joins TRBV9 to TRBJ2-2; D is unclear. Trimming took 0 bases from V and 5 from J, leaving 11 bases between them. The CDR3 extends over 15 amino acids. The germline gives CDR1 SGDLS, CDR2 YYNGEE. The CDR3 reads CASSVEGIETGELFF. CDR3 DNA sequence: TGTGCCAGCAGCGTAGAAGGCATCGAGACCGGGGAGCTGTTTTTT.

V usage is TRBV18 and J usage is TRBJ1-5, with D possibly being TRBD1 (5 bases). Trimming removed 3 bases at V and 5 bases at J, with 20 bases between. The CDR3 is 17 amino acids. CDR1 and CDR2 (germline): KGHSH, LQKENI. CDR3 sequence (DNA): TGTGCCAGCTCACCTCACGGGCAGGGCGTATTCGATCAGCCCCAGCATTTT. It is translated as CASSPHGQGVFDQPQHF.